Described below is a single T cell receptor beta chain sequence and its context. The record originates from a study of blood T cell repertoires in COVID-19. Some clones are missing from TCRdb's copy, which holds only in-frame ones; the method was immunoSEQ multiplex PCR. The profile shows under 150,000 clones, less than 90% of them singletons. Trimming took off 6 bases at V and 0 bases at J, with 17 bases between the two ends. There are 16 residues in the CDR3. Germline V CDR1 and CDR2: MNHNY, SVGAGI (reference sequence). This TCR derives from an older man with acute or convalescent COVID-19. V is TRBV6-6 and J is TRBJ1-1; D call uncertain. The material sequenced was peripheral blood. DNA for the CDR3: TGTGCCAGCAGCCGCCGACTAGGCCTTATGAACACTGAAGCTTTCTTT. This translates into CASSRRLGLMNTEAFF.